This TCR beta chain derives from a study of blood T cell repertoires in COVID-19. Study-wide background: The samples span acute and convalescent COVID-19 from the United States, Italy and Spain. The analysed material was cDNA or gDNA that came from T cells, B-cell-depleted T cells, or PBMCs.

In the original workflow: Estimates of nucleated cell counts were drawn from the amplification of reference gene primers. Assay used: immunoSEQ multiplex PCR; TCRdb lists only in-frame clones, some missing. V, J and clone size are those of that table, while D and trimming were read from the DNA. The sample includes approximately 10,000 clones, about 81% seen only once; the top ten take roughly 24%. Per germline, CDR1 MGHRA and CDR2 YSYEKL. V was cut by 0 bases and J by 8 bases, with 17 bases left in between. The CDR3 runs to 16 residues. The sample holds one count of this clone. The TCR comes from a man aged 55 to 70 with active COVID-19. Sequenced input: peripheral blood. The V and J genes are TRBV4-1 and TRBJ2-1; a weak D match, TRBD1 (5 bases). Written as DNA, the CDR3 is TGCGCCAGCAGCCAAGAGGGGCCGCCGACCGTGGATGAGCAGTTCTTC. It specifies CASSQEGPPTVDEQFF.